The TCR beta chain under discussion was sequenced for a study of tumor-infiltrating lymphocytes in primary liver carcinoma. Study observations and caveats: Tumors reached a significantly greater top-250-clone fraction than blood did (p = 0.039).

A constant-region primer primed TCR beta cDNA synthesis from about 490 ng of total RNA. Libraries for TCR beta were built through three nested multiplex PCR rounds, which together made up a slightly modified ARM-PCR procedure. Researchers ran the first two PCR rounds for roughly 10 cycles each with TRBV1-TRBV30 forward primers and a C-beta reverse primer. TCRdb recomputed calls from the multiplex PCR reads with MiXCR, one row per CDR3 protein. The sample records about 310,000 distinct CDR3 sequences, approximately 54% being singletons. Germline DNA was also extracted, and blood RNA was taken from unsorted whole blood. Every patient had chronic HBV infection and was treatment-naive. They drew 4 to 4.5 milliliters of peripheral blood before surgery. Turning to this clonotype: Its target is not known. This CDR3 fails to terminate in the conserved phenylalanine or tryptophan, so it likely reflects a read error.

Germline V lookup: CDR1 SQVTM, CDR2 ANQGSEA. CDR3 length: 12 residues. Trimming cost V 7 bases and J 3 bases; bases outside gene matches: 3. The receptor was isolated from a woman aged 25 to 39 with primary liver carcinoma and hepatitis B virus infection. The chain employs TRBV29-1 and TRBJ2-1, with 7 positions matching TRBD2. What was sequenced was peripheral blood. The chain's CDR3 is CSESSGYNEQFL. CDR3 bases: TGCAGCGAATCTAGCGGCTACAATGAGCAGTTCCTC.